This is a list of T cell receptor beta chains from one sample in a study of CD8 T cells in ankylosing spondylitis. TCRdb fed the 5' RACE reads into MiXCR, producing one record per CDR3 protein. Seen here are approximately 550,000 distinct CDR3 sequences, roughly 13% observed once, and the top ten hold under 7.5%. The sample taken for sequencing was blood, either unsorted or a sorted T cell fraction (not recorded which). These receptors all stem from a male donor with ankylosing spondylitis. Each CDR3 is given with its conserved first and last residue. The order of the fields is clone size, J gene, V gene, D gene, CDR3 DNA, CDR3 protein. A D gene is named only where the DNA matches it firmly. Some rows mark clone size as missing; the rest say once, few, many or name a class of expanded clone.

clone_size: NA; j_call: TRBJ2-5; v_call: TRBV3-1; d_call: NA; cdr3_nt: TGTGCCAGCAGCCTTACAGGGTCGAGAGAGACCCAGTACTTC; cdr3_aa: CASSLTGSRETQYF
clone_size: NA; j_call: TRBJ1-5; v_call: TRBV20-1; d_call: NA; cdr3_nt: TGCAGTGCTACTCCCGCCAGGAATGGCAATCAGCCCCAGCATTTT; cdr3_aa: CSATPARNGNQPQHF
clone_size: many; j_call: TRBJ1-1; v_call: TRBV29-1; d_call: NA; cdr3_nt: TGCAGCGTTGATATCGGGGACACCAGAAGAGGACAAGCTTTCTTT; cdr3_aa: CSVDIGDTRRGQAFF
clone_size: few; j_call: TRBJ1-1; v_call: TRBV29-1; d_call: TRBD1; cdr3_nt: TGCAGCGTTGAACCGACAGGGGCCCCCGGGAGAGCTTTCTTT; cdr3_aa: CSVEPTGAPGRAFF
clone_size: once; j_call: TRBJ1-1; v_call: TRBV20-1; d_call: TRBD1; cdr3_nt: TGCAGTGCTAGTGGGACAGGGTACTCTGAAGCTTTCTTT; cdr3_aa: CSASGTGYSEAFF
clone_size: NA; j_call: TRBJ2-5; v_call: TRBV3-1; d_call: TRBD2; cdr3_nt: TGTGCCAGCAGCCAAGAGGTCCAGCGGGAAAATGGAGAGACCCAGTACTTC; cdr3_aa: CASSQEVQRENGETQYF
clone_size: NA; j_call: TRBJ2-7; v_call: TRBV5-6; d_call: NA; cdr3_nt: TGTGCCAGCAGCTTTTTTCGAGGGAACTCCTACGAGCAGTACTTC; cdr3_aa: CASSFFRGNSYEQYF
clone_size: NA; j_call: TRBJ2-5; v_call: TRBV20-1; d_call: TRBD2; cdr3_nt: TGCAGTGCTAGAGACCAGAGACTAGCGGGAGGGCTCGTAGTTTACGAGACCCAGTACTTC; cdr3_aa: CSARDQRLAGGLVVYETQYF
clone_size: NA; j_call: TRBJ2-1; v_call: TRBV24-1; d_call: NA; cdr3_nt: TGTGCCACCAGTGACCCTCCTTCCGGGAGCCCCAATGAGCAGTTCTTC; cdr3_aa: CATSDPPSGSPNEQFF
clone_size: few; j_call: TRBJ1-1; v_call: TRBV10-3; d_call: NA; cdr3_nt: TGTGCCATCAGTGGTCAGGGCGCTGAAGCTTTCTTT; cdr3_aa: CAISGQGAEAFF
clone_size: few; j_call: TRBJ1-4; v_call: TRBV29-1; d_call: NA; cdr3_nt: TGCAGCGTTTTGCTAACAGGGTTGAGGGAAAAACTGTTTTTT; cdr3_aa: CSVLLTGLREKLFF
clone_size: few; j_call: TRBJ1-1; v_call: TRBV18; d_call: TRBD1; cdr3_nt: TGTGCCAGCTCATATCGGACAGGGAGTGATGGCACTGAAGCTTTCTTT; cdr3_aa: CASSYRTGSDGTEAFF
clone_size: NA; j_call: TRBJ2-5; v_call: TRBV29-1; d_call: TRBD2; cdr3_nt: TGCAGCGTTCCAACTAGCGGACAAGAGACCCAGTACTTC; cdr3_aa: CSVPTSGQETQYF
clone_size: NA; j_call: TRBJ2-3; v_call: TRBV3-1; d_call: TRBD2; cdr3_nt: TGTGCCAGCAGCAAAGATGTCACTAGCGGGAGACTAGATACGCAGTATTTT; cdr3_aa: CASSKDVTSGRLDTQYF
clone_size: NA; j_call: TRBJ2-2; v_call: TRBV2; d_call: NA; cdr3_nt: TGTGCCAGCAGTGTTACCGTCAATGCCGGGGAGCTGTTTTTT; cdr3_aa: CASSVTVNAGELFF
clone_size: NA; j_call: TRBJ1-5; v_call: TRBV4-2; d_call: NA; cdr3_nt: TGTGCCAGCAGCCAAGTCGCAGGGCCGGAGTATAGCAATCAGCCCCAGCATTTT; cdr3_aa: CASSQVAGPEYSNQPQHF